This T cell receptor beta chain was sequenced for a study of regulatory T cells in long-lasting Graves disease. Overall study context: Graves' cases, newly diagnosed, had used antithyroid drugs under 3 months.

Noted time point: newly diagnosed GD, antithyroid drugs for less than 3 months. PBMCs were the source of the RNA used for TCR sequencing. With iRepertoire HTBI primers and Arm-PCR of CDR3 regions, TCR beta libraries were built. Using its own MiXCR run on the multiplex PCR reads, TCRdb lists one record per CDR3 protein. The table has 450,000 to 650,000 distinct CDR3 sequences, roughly 15% seen once. General observations from the study: Persistent disease exhibited a predilection for TRBV28, TRBJ1-2 and TRBJ2-5.

CDR1 and CDR2 from the germline V gene are LNHDA and SQIVND (reference sequence). This CDR3 is 19 amino acids long. V lost 1 base to trimming and J lost 0 bases; unmatched junction nucleotides: 9. As to this clonotype: Its cognate antigen is unknown.

This sample also appeared in a second study, on T cells in Graves' hyperthyroidism and ophthalmopathy.

This chain connects TRBV19 to TRBJ2-2; 9 nucleotides match TRBD2. This sequence was found in a woman aged 35-65 years with Graves disease. Sample: peripheral blood mononuclear cells (PBMCs), taken at new diagnosis, from a patient treated with antithyroid drugs. In nucleotides, the CDR3 is TGTGCCAGTAGTATAGTCTCGTGGGCTAGCGGGGCGAACACCGGGGAGCTGTTTTTT. Its translation: CASSIVSWASGANTGELFF.